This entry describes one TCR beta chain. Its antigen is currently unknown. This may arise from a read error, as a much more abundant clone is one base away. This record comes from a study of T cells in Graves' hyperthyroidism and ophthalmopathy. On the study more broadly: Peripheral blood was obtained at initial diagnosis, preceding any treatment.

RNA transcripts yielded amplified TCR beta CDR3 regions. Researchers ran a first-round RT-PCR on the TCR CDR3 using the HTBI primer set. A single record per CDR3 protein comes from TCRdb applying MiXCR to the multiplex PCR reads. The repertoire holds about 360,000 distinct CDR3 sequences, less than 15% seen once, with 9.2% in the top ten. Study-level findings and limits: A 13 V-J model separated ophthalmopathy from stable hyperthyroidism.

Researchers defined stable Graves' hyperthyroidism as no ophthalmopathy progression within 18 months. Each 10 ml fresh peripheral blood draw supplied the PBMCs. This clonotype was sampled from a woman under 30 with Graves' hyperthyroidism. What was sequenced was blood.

The CDR3 sequence: CASNQGPHEAFF. Written as DNA, the CDR3 is TGTGCCAGCAACCAAGGACCGCATGAAGCTTTCTTT. The chain recombines TRBV3-1 with TRBJ1-1, with D uncertain. CDR1 is LGHDT, CDR2 YNNKEL, per germline (reference sequence). The CDR3 consists of 12 residues.